The 25 T cell receptor beta chains in this list originate from one sample, sequenced in a study of preoperative IRX-2 immunotherapy in early breast cancer. Measured with immunoSEQ multiplex PCR; TCRdb has only the in-frame clones, and not every one. This sample yields about 98,000 clones, of which 80% to 90% are seen a single time; roughly 2% belongs to the top ten. Described treatment: preoperative locoregional IRX-2 cytokine immunotherapy. Sample: tumor tissue, taken after IRX-2 immunotherapy. The origin of the receptors is a human donor with breast cancer.

J is TRBJ1-3 and V is TRBV14; weak D call: TRBD1 (6 bases). V was cut by 4 bases and J by 3 bases, with 13 bases left in between. Per the germline V gene, CDR1 is SGHDN and CDR2 is FVKESK. The CDR3 covers 15 residues. The CDR3: CASSRRGLGGNTIYF. The CDR3 nucleotides are TGTGCCAGCAGCCGCAGGGGTCTCGGTGGAAACACCATATATTTT.

This chain uses TRBV5-1 with TRBJ2-3; TRBD1 aligns across 11 bases. V lost 0 bases to trimming and J lost 2 bases; unmatched junction nucleotides: 8. There are 18 residues in the CDR3. CDR1 is SGHRS, CDR2 YFSETQ, per germline. The CDR3 spells CASSLARTGGENTDTQYF. The CDR3 DNA sequence: TGCGCCAGCAGCTTGGCGAGGACAGGGGGCGAGAACACAGATACGCAGTATTTT.

The V and J genes are TRBV19 and TRBJ2-5, with 7 nucleotides matching TRBD1. Trimming at V came to 3 bases and at J to 2 bases, leaving 6 bases not matched to a gene. The germline CDR1 and CDR2 sequences are LNHDA and SQIVND (reference sequence). The CDR3 loop spans 15 amino acids. CDR3 loop: CASSIFPTGQETQYF. The CDR3 DNA sequence: TGTGCCAGTAGTATTTTCCCGACAGGGCAAGAGACCCAGTACTTC.

The V gene is TRBV11-3, the J gene TRBJ1-1, with TRBD1 identical over 8 bases. Germline CDR1 SGHNT, CDR2 YENEEA. The J segment lost 10 bases and the V segment lost 4 bases, leaving 17 bases of the junction unmatched. The CDR3 runs 16 residues. In nucleotides, the CDR3 is TGTGCCAGCAGCTCCAGGGCAACTGGCGGACAGGGACGAGCTTTCTTT. It encodes CASSSRATGGQGRAFF.

V is TRBV19 and J is TRBJ1-2; the D is unclear. V shed 7 bases and J shed 1 base, with 13 bases lying between them. Germline CDR1 is LNHDA and CDR2 is SQIVND (reference sequence). The CDR3 is 14 residues long. The DNA for the CDR3 is TGTGCCAGTAATGTGGGCGGGAATAACTATGGCTACACCTTC. It encodes CASNVGGNNYGYTF.

The chain combines TRBV23-1 with TRBJ1-4, with a possible D match to TRBD1 (5 bases). TRBV23-1 is known as an ORF, though its function is uncertain. There are 17 residues in the CDR3. The V end lost 3 bases, the J end lost 5 bases, and 19 bases lay between the germline ends. The CDR3 DNA reads TGCGCCAGCAGTCAGTACCTTAACCGACAGAAAAATGAAAAACTGTTTTTT. It codes for CASSQYLNRQKNEKLFF.

The chain recombines TRBV7-1 with TRBJ2-7; D not certain. TRBV7-1 is placed among ORFs of uncertain function. The CDR3 contains 13 residues. V was shortened by 4 bases and J by 2 bases, with 9 bases between the two germline ends. CDR3 protein: CASSLAMTYEQYF. CDR3 sequence (DNA): TGTGCCAGCAGCTTAGCCATGACCTACGAGCAGTACTTC.

The V and J genes are TRBV18 and TRBJ2-3; D remains unclear. The CDR3 contains 14 residues. Germline V gene data show CDR1 as KGHSH and CDR2 as LQKENI. Trimming cost V 3 bases and J 0 bases, with 7 bases left between them. The CDR3 sequence is CASSPEISTDTQYF. The CDR3 nucleotides are TGTGCCAGCTCACCCGAGATTAGCACAGATACGCAGTATTTT.

V usage is TRBV7-7 and J usage is TRBJ1-3, with D unresolved. The CDR3 has 16 residues. The V gene's germline CDR1 is SSHAT and CDR2 FNYEAQ (reference sequence). Trimming took 1 base from V and 0 from J, leaving 10 bases between them. The CDR3 bases are TGTGCCAGCAGCTTAGGGTCAAGAAGCTCTGGAAACACCATATATTTT. It specifies CASSLGSRSSGNTIYF.

This chain connects TRBV11-3 to TRBJ1-2, with TRBD1 matching over 7 bases. Germline V gene sequence: CDR1 SGHNT, CDR2 YENEEA. The CDR3 is made up of 15 amino acids. V gave up 6 bases and J gave up 4 bases; unmatched junction bases: 11. CDR3 sequence: CASSPRRQGAYGYTF. The CDR3 DNA is TGTGCCAGCAGTCCTAGAAGACAGGGCGCCTATGGCTACACCTTC.

V gene TRBV18 combines with J gene TRBJ1-4; D remains ambiguous. Germline V lookup: CDR1 KGHSH, CDR2 LQKENI. The ends were cut back, 4 bases at V and 7 bases at J, with 19 bases in the middle. The length of the CDR3 is 16 residues. Here the CDR3 DNA reads TGTGCCAGCTCACGGTATAATCAGAAAGCCACTGAAAAACTGTTTTTT. This translates into CASSRYNQKATEKLFF.

With regard to this clone: A junction boundary mismatches the germline segment, possibly from a read error. The DNA includes a base that is either unread or ambiguous, and X takes the place of its residue. The chain carries TRBV11-3 and TRBJ1-4, with D possibly being TRBD1 (5 bases). The CDR3 sequence is 20 residues long. Germline CDR1 SGHNT, CDR2 YENEEA. CDR3 DNA sequence: TGTGCCAGCAGCTTAGTTGGGGGTCGGGGCTTTTCCGCAACTAATGARAAACTGTTTTTT. Residues: CASSLVGGRGFSATNXKLFF. The full-length CDR3 reads as CASSLVGGRGFSATNEKLFF.

The rearrangement links TRBV10-2 to TRBJ1-5; D call uncertain. This CDR3 is 17 amino acids long. Germline assignment: CDR1 WSHSY and CDR2 SAAADI. Trimming removed 2 bases at V and 2 bases at J, with 16 bases between. The CDR3 DNA is TGCGCCAGCAGTGAGATAACACAGTTCGATCGCAATCAGCCCCAGCATTTT. It translates to CASSEITQFDRNQPQHF.

The chain is built from TRBV19 and TRBJ2-3; D is uncertain. The germline V gene has CDR1 LNHDA and CDR2 SQIVND (reference sequence). Trimming cost V 7 bases and J 2 bases, with 16 bases left between them. The CDR3 totals 15 residues. CDR3 region: CASKAQPLITDTQYF. The CDR3 DNA is TGTGCCAGTAAGGCCCAACCACTTATCACAGATACGCAGTATTTT.

The rearrangement uses TRBV30 and TRBJ2-1; D remains ambiguous. CDR1 and CDR2 from the germline V gene are GTSNPN and SVGIG (reference sequence). The V end lost 0 bases, the J end lost 2 bases, and 20 bases lay between the germline ends. This CDR3 is built from 18 residues. This CDR3 is CAWSVQTPWSSTYNEQFF. In DNA form, the CDR3 reads TGTGCCTGGAGTGTTCAAACCCCGTGGAGCAGCACCTACAATGAGCAGTTCTTC.

This clone was counted only a few times. A junction boundary mismatches the germline segment, possibly from a read error. The chain couples TRBV6-8 to TRBJ1-4, with 9 nucleotides matching TRBD1. The CDR3 has 15 residues. CDR1 and CDR2 (germline): MNHGY, SAAAGT. For the CDR3, the DNA is TGTGCCATCAGTGGGAGGACAGGGGCTAATGAAAAACTGTTTTTT. Protein: CAISGRTGANEKLFF.

This clone was seen once. The J gene is TRBJ2-3, the V gene TRBV19, with TRBD2 matching over 9 bases. This CDR3 contains 15 residues. Per germline, CDR1 LNHDA and CDR2 SQIVND (reference sequence). V was pared by 4 bases and J by 0 bases, with 2 bases of the junction left unmatched. The CDR3 here is CASSTSGMSTDTQYF. Written as DNA, the CDR3 is TGTGCCAGTAGTACTAGCGGGATGAGCACAGATACGCAGTATTTT.

The chain joins TRBV19 to TRBJ1-5; D is unresolved. This CDR3 has 13 residues. From germline, CDR1 is LNHDA and CDR2 SQIVND (reference sequence). In DNA form, the CDR3 reads TGTGTCACTTCCCGGACGCATGATCAGCCCCAGCATTTT. Protein sequence: CVTSRTHDQPQHF.

The rearrangement joins TRBV18 to TRBJ2-3; TRBD1 agrees at 9 bases. The CDR3 sequence is 16 residues long. V shed 0 bases, J shed 4 bases, and the junction held 5 bases outside the gene matches. Germline-derived CDR1 and CDR2 are KGHSH and LQKENI. The CDR3 loop is CASSPPITGGADTQYF. The CDR3 DNA follows: TGTGCCAGCTCACCACCGATTACAGGGGGCGCAGATACGCAGTATTTT.

The CDR3: CASSESQATNEKLFF. For the CDR3, the DNA is TGCGCCAGCAGTGAGTCACAGGCAACTAATGAAAAACTGTTTTTT. The rearrangement joins TRBV10-1 to TRBJ1-4; a possible D gene is TRBD1 (5 bases). The CDR3 spans 15 residues. Looked up from germline, CDR1 is WNHNN and CDR2 is SYGVQD (reference sequence). The V and J ends lost 0 bases and 0 bases respectively, with 5 bases between them.

The V and J genes are TRBV6-4 and TRBJ2-1, with a weak D call TRBD2 (5 bases). Germline values: CDR1 MRHNA, CDR2 SNTAGT. Trimming took 5 bases from V and 3 from J, leaving 23 bases between them. This CDR3 region has 18 residues. CDR3 loop: CASSYCPTLEVLYNEQFF. The CDR3 DNA is TGTGCCAGCAGTTACTGCCCGACACTAGAAGTTCTCTACAATGAGCAGTTCTTC.

This chain connects TRBV18 to TRBJ2-7; D is unclear. Trimming shortened V by 5 bases and J by 5 bases, and 13 bases separated the two germline ends. This CDR3 is built from 13 residues. Germline V gene lookup returns CDR1 KGHSH and CDR2 LQKENI. The CDR3 nucleotides are TGTGCCAGCTCATTAACGGATGGGCACGAGCAGTACTTC. It translates to CASSLTDGHEQYF. The complete variable domain, with remaining parts taken from reference TRBV18 and TRBJ2-7, reads NAGVMQNPRHLVRRRGQEARLRCSPMKGHSHVYWYRQLPEEGLKFMVYLQKENIIDESGMPKERFSAEFPKEGPSILRIQQVVRGDSAAYFCASSLTDGHEQYFGPGTRLTVT.

V gene TRBV6-8 combines with J gene TRBJ2-7, with D uncertain. This CDR3 spans 15 amino acids. Looked up from germline, CDR1 is MNHGY and CDR2 is SAAAGT. V lost 6 bases, J lost 5 bases, and 20 bases lay in between. In DNA form, the CDR3 reads TGTGCCAGCAGGACTGGCGAGACTGTGAACCACGAGCAGTACTTC. This gives the protein CASRTGETVNHEQYF.

The sample holds one count of this clone. V and J are TRBV19 and TRBJ1-3, with D possibly TRBD1 on 5 matching bases. CDR1 and CDR2 (germline): LNHDA, SQIVND (reference sequence). The V end lost 6 bases, the J end lost 2 bases, and 11 bases lay between the germline ends. The length of the CDR3 is 14 residues. The CDR3 protein is CASRGRGAGNTIYF. The CDR3 nucleotides read TGTGCCAGTAGGGGGCGCGGGGCTGGAAACACCATATATTTT. The full variable domain, in which reference TRBV19 and TRBJ1-3 provide the parts outside the CDR3, is DGGITQSPKYLFRKEGQNVTLSCEQNLNHDAMYWYRQDPGQGLRLIYYSQIVNDFQKGDIAEGYSVSREKKESFPLTVTSAQKNPTAFYLCASRGRGAGNTIYFGEGSWLTVV.

The chain employs TRBV18 and TRBJ2-2; TRBD1 agrees at 8 bases. Germline V gene lookup returns CDR1 KGHSH and CDR2 LQKENI. J lost 2 bases, V lost 6 bases, and 8 bases had no gene match. This CDR3 spans 16 amino acids. The CDR3 DNA reads as TGTGCCAGCTCCCTTAGGGCAGGGGGCAACACCGGGGAGCTGTTTTTT. It codes for CASSLRAGGNTGELFF. Full variable domain (outside the CDR3, taken from reference TRBV18 and TRBJ2-2): NAGVMQNPRHLVRRRGQEARLRCSPMKGHSHVYWYRQLPEEGLKFMVYLQKENIIDESGMPKERFSAEFPKEGPSILRIQQVVRGDSAAYFCASSLRAGGNTGELFFGEGSRLTVL.